Listed here is a single TCR beta chain. In the same sample, other DNA sequences code for this CDR3. The data were obtained in a study of beta chain features in type 1 diabetes. All of the isolated RNA was reverse transcribed, so expressed TCRB transcripts were sequenced. The method was immunoSEQ multiplex PCR; TCRdb's version includes in-frame clones alone and lacks a portion of them. The sample carries 300,000 to 450,000 clones, 15% to 20% recorded once. Germline V CDR1 and CDR2: GTSNPN, SVGIG (reference sequence). V trimming: 1 base; J trimming: 4 bases; junction bases outside the gene matches: 0. This CDR3 contains 13 residues.

Specimen: naive CD4+ T cells from blood. This TCR derives from a woman aged 18-30 years in good health. The chain combines TRBV30 with TRBJ2-5; 10 positions match TRBD1. CDR3 amino acids: CAWSGQGAETQYF. DNA for the CDR3: TGTGCCTGGAGTGGACAGGGGGCAGAGACCCAGTACTTC. The full variable domain, rest sourced from reference TRBV30 and TRBJ2-5, is SQTIHQWPATLVQPVGSPLSLECTVEGTSNPNLYWYRQAAGRGLQLLFYSVGIGQISSEVPQNLSASRPQDRQFILSSKKLLLSDSGFYLCAWSGQGAETQYFGPGTRLLVL.